The 23 T cell receptor beta chains given below trace back to one sample, sequenced in a study of molecular identifiers for immune sequencing clone quantification. TCRdb called the PCR reads again in MiXCR, with one record for every CDR3 protein. The profile covers 90,000 or so distinct CDR3 sequences, with roughly a fifth appearing a single time and around 1% taken by the ten largest. Sequencing used naive CD8+ T cells from blood, with Jurkat cell RNA spiked in. Sample subset: FACS-sorted CD8+CD4-CCR7+CD45RA+ naive T cells. The receptors were gathered from a human donor in good health. Some libraries in this study had Jurkat cell RNA spiked in.

This clonotype was found many times. The rearrangement links TRBV27 to TRBJ2-7; the D gene is possibly TRBD2 (7 bases). The CDR3 consists of 15 residues. Trimming stripped 5 bases from V and 4 bases from J, with 18 bases between. Germline CDR1 and CDR2: MNHEY and SMNVEV (reference sequence). CDR3 DNA sequence: TGTGCCAGCAGTCCGTCAAGTGGGGGGGCTTACGAGCAGTACTTC. Translated, it gives CASSPSSGGAYEQYF.

On this clonotype itself: One end of the junction varies from germline; a read error may be responsible. The chain combines TRBV12-3 or TRBV12-4 with TRBJ2-1; no firm D call. The CDR3 spans 14 residues. CDR3 nucleotide sequence: TGTGCCAGCTGGGCAGGTTTCTCCTACGATGAGCAGTTCTTC. This translates into CASWAGFSYDEQFF.

This clonotype was detected only a few times. The chain couples TRBV9 to TRBJ1-4; 9 bases match TRBD1. CDR3 size: 15 residues. Trimming took 0 bases from V and 8 from J; bases not matched to a gene: 5. Germline assignment: CDR1 SGDLS and CDR2 YYNGEE. The CDR3, as DNA: TGTGCCAGCAGCGTAGCCGGGACAGGGTTGGAAAAACTGTTTTTT. Encoded protein: CASSVAGTGLEKLFF.

This clonotype was seen many times. The chain recombines TRBV4-1 with TRBJ2-7; 8 bases align to TRBD1. Looked up from germline, CDR1 is MGHRA and CDR2 is YSYEKL. There are 17 residues in the CDR3. The ends lost 1 base at V and 4 bases at J; junction bases unmatched: 12. The CDR3 DNA reads as TGCGCCAGCAGCCAAGTGCTGGGTGACAGGGGTTTTTACGAGCAGTACTTC. Protein sequence: CASSQVLGDRGFYEQYF.

This clonotype has only a few counts. The chain is built from TRBV19 and TRBJ2-3, with D unresolved. CDR3 size: 17 residues. CDR1 is LNHDA, CDR2 SQIVND, per germline (reference sequence). V was pared by 4 bases and J by 0 bases, with 17 bases between. The CDR3 coding sequence is TGTGCCAGTAGTAAGGCGGCGAGAGTATACAGCACAGATACGCAGTATTTT. It is translated as CASSKAARVYSTDTQYF.

The chain combines TRBV7-3 with TRBJ2-1; D perhaps matches TRBD2 (5 bases). The germline V and J ends were trimmed by 5 bases and 0 bases, with 11 bases remaining between them. This CDR3 comprises 15 residues. Germline V lookup: CDR1 SGHTA, CDR2 FQGTGA. This CDR3 is CASSLALSSYNEQFF. The DNA for the CDR3 is TGTGCCAGCAGCCTAGCCCTGAGCTCCTACAATGAGCAGTTCTTC.

In this sample, this clonotype turned up many times. The chain couples TRBV9 to TRBJ2-7; 9 positions match TRBD2. The trim removed 2 bases at V and 2 bases at J, leaving 2 bases unmatched. CDR3 size: 14 residues. Per germline, CDR1 SGDLS and CDR2 YYNGEE. The CDR3 protein is CASSVAGGPYEQYF. In DNA form, the CDR3 reads TGTGCCAGCAGCGTGGCGGGGGGGCCCTACGAGCAGTACTTC.

The table lists this clonotype with many counts. The J gene is TRBJ1-2, the V gene TRBV4-3, with D possibly matching TRBD1 (5 bases). Germline V gene sequence: CDR1 LGHNA, CDR2 YSLEER. Trimming pared 0 bases from V and 8 bases from J, leaving 16 bases between. The CDR3 has 15 amino acids. The CDR3 nucleotides read TGCGCCAGCAGCCAAGAAGAGTCAGGGACCGTAGGCTACACCTTC. It specifies CASSQEESGTVGYTF.

As for this clonotype: This clone may be a read error of a much larger clone one base away. The chain combines TRBV5-6 with TRBJ2-1; D possibly corresponds to TRBD2 (5 bases). Germline CDR1 and CDR2: SGHDT and YYEEEE. The CDR3 spans 14 residues. V was pared by 7 bases and J by 0 bases, with 11 bases between. The CDR3 spells CASGGRNSYNEQFF. CDR3 coding DNA: TGTGCCAGCGGAGGCAGGAACTCCTACAATGAGCAGTTCTTC.

As concerns this clonotype: With a much larger clone just one base away, this may be a read error. The CDR3 does not close with the conserved phenylalanine or tryptophan, likely indicating a read error. The rearrangement joins TRBV4-1 to TRBJ1-5, with 8 nucleotides matching TRBD1. CDR3 length: 17 residues. The germline gives CDR1 MGHRA, CDR2 YSYEKL. V dropped 2 bases and J dropped 6; count of bases not matched to a gene: 12. This chain's CDR3 is CASSQLDAGGMGQPQHS. CDR3 DNA: TGCGCCAGCAGCCAACTGGATGCAGGGGGCATGGGTCAGCCCCAGCATTCT.

This clonotype was detected ten times or more. This rearrangement joins TRBV7-9 to TRBJ1-1; D is perhaps TRBD1 (6 bases). CDR1 and CDR2 (germline): SEHNR, FQNEAQ (reference sequence). With 5 bases removed from V and 4 bases from J, the gap between germline ends came to 11 bases. This CDR3 has 13 residues. The CDR3 region is CASSLGGGTEAFF. The CDR3 bases are TGTGCCAGCAGCCTGGGAGGGGGCACTGAAGCTTTCTTT.

There are many counts of this clonotype. This chain uses TRBV7-9 with TRBJ2-2; weak D call: TRBD2 (5 bases). V lost 4 bases to trimming and J lost 2 bases, with 14 bases between them. Germline CDR1 and CDR2: SEHNR and FQNEAQ (reference sequence). The CDR3 totals 16 residues. CDR3 in DNA: TGTGCCAGCAGCTGGTTGGCTAGCCCTAACACCGGGGAGCTGTTTTTT. This translates into CASSWLASPNTGELFF.

The chain recombines TRBV7-9 with TRBJ2-1; TRBD1 matches 7 bases. V gave up 5 bases and J gave up 5 bases; unmatched junction bases: 9. The length of the CDR3 is 15 residues. The germline V gene encodes CDR1 SEHNR and CDR2 FQNEAQ (reference sequence). This chain's CDR3 is CASSRYPDRDNEQFF. In DNA form, the CDR3 reads TGTGCCAGCAGCCGATACCCAGACAGGGACAATGAGCAGTTCTTC. The full variable domain, its missing parts supplied by reference TRBV7-9 and TRBJ2-1, is DTGVSQNPRHKITKRGQNVTFRCDPISEHNRLYWYRQTLGQGPEFLTYFQNEAQLEKSRLLSDRFSAERPKGSFSTLEIQRTEQGDSAMYLCASSRYPDRDNEQFFGPGTRLTVL.

This clonotype has more than one count but fewer than ten. This chain connects TRBV29-1 to TRBJ2-1; 11 bases are shared with TRBD2. This CDR3 contains 13 residues. The junction had 7 bases not matched to a gene; V was cut back by 8 bases and J by 7 bases. Germline V CDR1 and CDR2: SQVTM, ANQGSEA. Here the CDR3 reads CSSLAGVLNEQFF. The CDR3 region has the DNA TGCAGCTCACTAGCGGGAGTATTAAATGAGCAGTTCTTC.

In this sample, this clonotype turned up many times. CDR3 bases: TGTGCCAGCACGGACCTGGCTGGGGCCAACGTCCTGACTTTC. Translation gives CASTDLAGANVLTF. J is TRBJ2-6 and V is TRBV12-3 or TRBV12-4; no firm D call. Deletions cut 7 bases from V and 2 bases from J, with 9 bases between. This CDR3 comprises 14 residues.

In its sample, this clonotype was seen many times. This sequence joins TRBV28 and TRBJ2-6; 11 nucleotides line up with TRBD1. The V segment lost 3 bases and the J segment 4 bases; nucleotides outside the gene matches: 17. CDR1 and CDR2 from the germline V gene are MDHEN and SYDVKM. The CDR3 has 21 amino acids. The CDR3 is CASSFSRLDRGRLSGANVLTF. The CDR3 DNA sequence: TGTGCCAGCAGTTTTTCCCGACTGGACAGGGGGCGTTTATCGGGGGCCAACGTCCTGACTTTC.

This clonotype was observed at least ten times. The chain is built from TRBV7-9 and TRBJ2-7; D possibly corresponds to TRBD1 (6 bases). Germline-derived CDR1 and CDR2 are SEHNR and FQNEAQ (reference sequence). The CDR3 consists of 14 residues. V lost 7 bases and J 1 base, leaving 14 bases between the germline ends. The CDR3 is CASTQGQGSYEQYF. CDR3 in DNA: TGTGCCAGCACTCAGGGGCAGGGATCCTACGAGCAGTACTTC.

This clonotype was picked up many times. The genes are TRBV7-8 and TRBJ2-1, with D possibly being TRBD1 or TRBD2 (5 bases each). From germline, CDR1 is SGHVS and CDR2 FQNEAQ. Trimming cost V 1 base and J 3 bases, with 13 bases left between them. This CDR3 has 16 amino acids. The CDR3: CASSLEGTLIYNEQFF. The CDR3 nucleotides read TGTGCCAGCAGCTTAGAGGGGACCCTCATCTACAATGAGCAGTTCTTC.

In this sample, this clonotype turned up many times. V is TRBV5-1 and J is TRBJ2-1; D is unclear. Germline CDR1 reads SGHRS; CDR2 reads YFSETQ. Trimming removed 0 bases from V and 0 bases from J, with 10 bases in between. The length of the CDR3 is 16 residues. The DNA of the CDR3 is TGCGCCAGCAGCTTGGGGTCCCCTAGCTCCTACAATGAGCAGTTCTTC. Translating gives CASSLGSPSSYNEQFF.

V usage is TRBV7-9 and J usage is TRBJ2-1; TRBD2 aligns across 8 bases. Trimming took 3 bases from V and 8 from J; bases not matched to a gene: 9. The CDR3 covers 15 residues. Germline V gene data show CDR1 as SEHNR and CDR2 as FQNEAQ (reference sequence). The CDR3 here is CASSFGGGPGDEQFF. In nucleotides, the CDR3 is TGTGCCAGCAGCTTTGGCGGGGGGCCCGGGGATGAGCAGTTCTTC.

With respect to this clonotype: A single base separates this from a much larger clone, so it may be a read error. V is TRBV5-1 and J is TRBJ1-1; TRBD1 matches 7 bases. CDR1 and CDR2 (germline): SGHRS, YFSETQ. The CDR3 extends over 16 amino acids. CDR3 nucleotides: TGCGCCAGCAGCCCGGGACAGACTCCAATTCTCACTGAAACTTTCTTT. Protein product: CASSPGQTPILTETFF.

The gene calls are TRBV28 and TRBJ2-7; TRBD1 aligns across 10 bases. The CDR3 runs 15 residues. Germline V CDR1 and CDR2: MDHEN, SYDVKM. The J segment lost 4 bases and the V segment lost 6 bases, leaving 9 bases of the junction unmatched. Written as DNA, the CDR3 is TGTGCCAGCAGCCTTAGGGGGACAGGGGAATACGAGCAGTACTTC. The encoded protein is CASSLRGTGEYEQYF.

The CDR3 nucleotides read TGCAGTGCTAGAGACAGGGAGGTTGATGAAAAACTGTTTTTT. This translates into CSARDREVDEKLFF. The V call is TRBV20-1, the J call TRBJ1-4; D is possibly TRBD1 (5 bases). Germline-derived CDR1 and CDR2 are DFQATT and SNEGSKA (reference sequence). The V and J ends lost 0 bases and 6 bases respectively, with 11 bases between them. The CDR3 runs 14 residues.